This T cell receptor (beta chain) was sequenced in a study of cytomegalovirus exposure and HLA in healthy donors (dated by TCRdb to 2017 to 2019). Regarding the research as a whole: An earlier analysis of 587 of the donors reported more than 250 Gb of sequence data and roughly 100 million unique TCR beta sequences from 150 million to 200 million T cells. Approximately 330 gigabases of sequencing data and roughly 81 million unique TCR sequences made up an early release that covered over 550 HLA-typed donors. The genetic ancestry cluster associated with self-reported Caucasian donors included 81% of the 398 genotyped donors. The study aimed to test whether signatures of past pathogen exposure could be identified by cataloging public T cell receptors. The study used immunosequencing to profile the T cell repertoires of approximately 640 subjects and linked those repertoires to cytomegalovirus serostatus. Along with the roughly 670-subject first cohort, a separate validation cohort of over 90 different subjects was used. To predict cytomegalovirus infection status, the study brought together high-throughput TCR immunosequencing, statistical association of individual TCRs with disease status, and machine learning. A later analysis re-analyzed previously published TCR beta repertoires from roughly 690 donors and added high-resolution HLA genotyping to study TCR occurrence patterns. The later analysis used no new phenotypic data to find candidate immune exposures, relying instead on TCR beta sequences and their occurrence across donors. In an earlier analysis of a few hundred of the donors, high-throughput TCR beta sequencing was used to judge whether each TCR beta V gene segment behaved as functional or pseudogenic. Donor age, sex, ethnicity and CMV serostatus were compiled alongside the repertoire data. Genome-wide SNP genotypes for about 60% of the roughly 670 donors were used in a later genetic analysis, which treated that subset as a discovery cohort. Every repertoire in the discovery cohort had been generated on one and the same sequencing platform. HLA typing covered class I and class II loci at four-digit resolution. Typing coverage differed by locus: A, B, C, DRB1 and DQB1 were typed in roughly 620-630 donors, DQA1 in about 510, DPA1 in 600 to 610, and DPB1 in 400 to 490. A handful of DR-DQ haplotypes were handled as single units for association and clustering because linkage in the cohort was strong. Among around 400 genotyped donors of the cohort, an average of roughly 240,000 unique TCR beta nucleotide sequences were sequenced per donor, roughly 18% of them non-productive.

Broader findings and caveats from the paper: A few of the identified cytomegalovirus-associated TCR beta chains were confirmed in vitro to be specific for cytomegalovirus antigens. Most TCR sequences were seen in very few donors, while some public TCRs were found in many individuals. In both the original and validation cohorts, the classifier was reported to diagnose cytomegalovirus status with high specificity and sensitivity. Because some donors lacked HLA typing at each locus, the association tests relied only on the typed subset. Because the 87-base-pair reads could not distinguish some IMGT-functional V segments, including TRBV6-2 and TRBV6-3, those segments were excluded. CMV serostatus was the only immune exposure information available for the cohort. The earlier analysis of nearly 600 of the donors excluded over 15 rarely observed V segments, including chromosome 9 orphons, because counts were too low. The authors suggested that the approach could potentially be generalized to other disease states and immunological phenotypes. Broadly in line with IMGT annotations, most TCR beta V segments showed up in productive rearrangements about 90% or about 30% of the time in an earlier analysis of some 590 of the donors. Several of the top co-occurrence clusters appeared to be linked to parvovirus B19, influenza, CMV and Epstein-Barr virus, according to a later analysis. A later genetic analysis associated a missense DCLRE1C variant with V-gene and J-gene trimming of TCR beta chains, and an independent cohort replicated the association. In a later analysis, most CMV-associated TCR beta chains were found to appear HLA-restricted, with HLA associations seemingly driven largely by CMV exposure. When HLA alleles, especially DR and DQ, strongly co-occurred, TCR associations were difficult to assign to individual alleles. In a later analysis, HLA-associated TCR beta chains were found to be more clonally expanded and to have lower generation probabilities than equally common non-associated chains. Sequencing depth was assumed to be roughly uniform across donors in the presence/absence analyses, though that assumption may not hold. In a later genetic analysis, fewer N-insertions in productive TCRs were reported among donors in an Asian-associated ancestry cluster than the approximately 670-donor mean. A further reported finding was that TCR beta sequences accurately predicted the HLA-A and HLA-B alleles for most subjects in the first cohort. In a later analysis, the rate of TCR association differed among HLA loci, with DRB1 alleles having the most associated TCRs and HLA-C alleles having the fewest. The sequencing pipeline was judged likely to have produced a cluster of highly shared sequence variants as a technical artifact. The study listed 164 TCR beta chains as associated with cytomegalovirus. In a later analysis, over 15,000 TCR beta sequences were associated with specific HLA alleles at a false discovery rate of 0.05. Correlated functional status among segregating V segments might be attributable to linkage disequilibrium, but an unknown experimental factor could not be ruled out. This cohort had only TCR beta chains sequenced, and the lack of alpha or paired-chain data limited which features could be detected.

CDR1 is given as SGHRS and CDR2 as YFSETQ, both from the germline V gene. There are 16 amino acids in the CDR3, from cysteine to phenylalanine inclusive. The sequence is cut down to CDR3 DNA, 48 bases in frame from base 1. The junction shows trimming of 0 bases on V and 8 bases on J, plus 15 bases between the germline ends. The library relied on the immunoSEQ multiplex PCR assay. For the multiplex PCR, a mixture combining 60 forward primers for TCR Vbeta segments and 13 reverse primers for TCR Jbeta segments was used. Amplification of the CDR3 region of rearranged TCR beta genes was performed with a multiplex PCR assay on genomic DNA. The Illumina HiSeq System was used to sequence the amplified TCR beta libraries as 87-base-pair reads. The paper's processing steps were these. Across the 500 to 700 repertoires, a later analysis counted 80 million or so unique TCR beta chains, 9.5 million to 13 million of which were shared by at least two donors. A nearest-neighbor algorithm error-corrected the raw reads and collapsed the reads into unique sequences, merging closely related sequences to remove PCR and sequencing errors. Alignment of CDR3 sequences to IMGT reference sequences was used to assign V, D and J gene segments. For a sequence to be retained, a match of at least six nucleotides to both a V gene segment and a J gene segment was required. A rearrangement counted as productive if the CDR3 had no stop codons and remained in frame with V and J, and every other rearrangement counted as non-productive. Following IMGT convention, CDR3 was defined as the stretch from the second conserved V-encoded cysteine to the conserved J-encoded phenylalanine. The earlier analysis of approximately 500 of the donors excluded sequences that lacked an unambiguous match to a single V gene segment. An earlier analysis of 550 to 650 of the donors classified V segments as functional when productive rearrangements were above 56.7% and as segregating when the standard deviation between donors was above 5%. To diagnose cytomegalovirus status from the catalog of TCR beta chain sequences, a statistical classification framework was built. A later analysis assigned V and J genes by comparing TCR nucleotide sequences with IMGT/GENE-DB human TR gene sequences. A later analysis assigned CDR3 sequences and most-parsimonious VDJ recombination scenarios with the TCRdist pipeline. In a later analysis, each TCR beta chain was defined by its CDR3 amino acid sequence together with its V-gene family, and reads lacking a unique V-gene family were excluded. To address suspected cross-contamination and a sequencing artifact, a later analysis removed around 590 highly shared, low-generation-probability nucleotide sequences. A later analysis calculated a clonal expansion index for each public chain from normalized within-repertoire ranks of inferred template counts. A later analysis computed generation probabilities with a VDJ recombination model fitted to out-of-frame rearrangements, and checked the results against IGoR. A later analysis scored TCR-TCR, TCR-HLA and TCR-CMV co-occurrence with hypergeometric tests, applying a repertoire-size bias correction to TCR pairs. In a later analysis, false discovery rates were estimated by permuting HLA or CMV assignments 20 times. In a later analysis, co-occurring TCRs were grouped using DBSCAN, with TCRdist sequence similarity added in when clustering inside HLA-allele-positive subsets. Co-occurrence clustering excluded repertoires with fewer than 30,000 or more than 120,000 public chains, plus five with anomalous nucleotide sharing. The clones in this table, taken by TCRdb from immuneACCESS, are in-frame only. Not every clone is retained; where verified, under half of the shortfall comes from an unresolved V gene, and the cause of the rest is unknown. The D gene and trimming were derived from the DNA, and the V and J assignments and clone size from that table. The sample has 150,000 or so clones on record, 60% to 80% of them singletons. The ten largest make up about 6.4% of the sample.

Worth noting for this clone: The target of this receptor is not known. No qualities accompany the bases; no much larger clone lies one base away.

The cohort was made up of about 610 healthy bone marrow donors. At the time of sampling, all cohort members were nominally healthy, though unrecorded immune exposures were likely present. The donor tested CMV seropositive, placing the donor among the 250 to 300 seropositive members of the cohort. A peripheral blood sample was provided by each donor, and peripheral blood mononuclear cells were used for TCR beta sequencing. The Qiagen DNeasy Blood Extraction Kit was used to extract genomic DNA from the blood cell samples. Rearrangement joined TRBV5-1 to TRBJ1-6; TRBD1 is possibly the D segment (6 matching bases). The sample taken for sequencing was PBMCs. The TCR comes from a man aged 40-55 years in good health and CMV-seropositive. This receptor carries the CDR3 CASSLGIRGVYSPLHF. The DNA sequence is TGCGCCAGCAGCTTGGGGATCAGGGGCGTTTATTCACCCCTCCACTTT.